Presented here are 31 T cell receptor beta chains from one specimen sequenced in a study of blood T cell repertoires in COVID-19. The protocol was immunoSEQ multiplex PCR, while the TCRdb copy is restricted to in-frame clones and leaves out a portion. The table has around 310,000 clones, approximately 88% seen once. Sequenced sample: peripheral blood. The receptors here all came from a woman aged 50 to 60 with active or convalescent COVID-19.

The V and J genes are TRBV6-1 and TRBJ1-1, with a possible D match to TRBD1 (6 bases). Per germline, CDR1 MNHNS and CDR2 SASEGT. V dropped 2 bases and J dropped 1 base, with 23 bases sitting between them. This CDR3 spans 19 amino acids. CDR3 DNA sequence: TGTGCCAGCAGTGAAACCCGGTGGGGGCAGGGGTTTAAGAACACTGAAGCTTTCTTT. It encodes CASSETRWGQGFKNTEAFF.

The rearrangement links TRBV15 to TRBJ1-2; TRBD1 matches at 10 bases. After removal of 0 bases from V and 2 bases from J, the junction contained 12 bases not matched to a gene. The length of the CDR3 is 19 residues. Germline loops: CDR1 LNHNV, CDR2 YYDKDF (reference sequence). The CDR3 nucleotides read TGTGCCACCAGCAGAGATTTACCGGACGACAGGGGGCGGAACTATGGCTACACCTTC. This encodes CATSRDLPDDRGRNYGYTF.

This clone came up once. The chain has TRBV11-1 and TRBJ1-5; D not resolved. Germline lookup yields CDR1 SGHAT and CDR2 FQDESV (reference sequence). Trimming shortened V by 3 bases and J by 7 bases, and 13 bases separated the two germline ends. CDR3 length: 14 residues. In DNA form, the CDR3 reads TGTGCCAGCAGCTTGAGTGGCGGTAACCAGCCCCAGCATTTT. Translating gives CASSLSGGNQPQHF. The variable domain in full, with the rest retrieved from reference TRBV11-1 and TRBJ1-5, is EAEVAQSPRYKITEKSQAVAFWCDPISGHATLYWYRQILGQGPELLVQFQDESVVDDSQLPKDRFSAERLKGVDSTLKIQPAELGDSAMYLCASSLSGGNQPQHFGDGTRLSIL.

The chain carries TRBV7-2 and TRBJ2-3, with TRBD1 identical over 8 bases. CDR3 length: 14 amino acids. Looked up from germline, CDR1 is SGHTA and CDR2 is FQGNSA. V lost 4 bases to trimming and J lost 4 bases; unmatched junction nucleotides: 4. The CDR3 protein is CASSSQGAADTQYF. The CDR3 DNA sequence: TGTGCCAGCAGCTCCCAGGGGGCTGCAGATACGCAGTATTTT.

CDR3 DNA sequence: TGTGCCAGCAGCTTATCCGGGACAGGGGGCCGGGGTCAGCCCCAGCATTTT. Its translation is CASSLSGTGGRGQPQHF. The chain is built from TRBV7-9 and TRBJ1-5, with 12 bases aligning to TRBD1. The germline V gene has CDR1 SEHNR and CDR2 FQNEAQ (reference sequence). The CDR3 sequence is 17 residues long. V lost 2 bases, J lost 6 bases, and 8 bases stayed unmatched.

This clone was observed a single time. This chain connects TRBV7-9 to TRBJ2-4; TRBD2 agrees at 8 bases. CDR3 length: 18 residues. The J segment lost 1 base and the V segment lost 5 bases, leaving 13 bases of the junction unmatched. Germline CDR1 is SEHNR and CDR2 is FQNEAQ (reference sequence). The CDR3 nucleotides are TGTGCCAGCAGCCCCGGGGGGGGGCGTTTGGTGGCCAAAAACATTCAGTACTTC. Protein sequence: CASSPGGGRLVAKNIQYF.

The DNA of the CDR3 is TGTGCCAGCAGCTTGGGGGAGGGGATGAACACTGAAGCTTTCTTT. Encoded protein: CASSLGEGMNTEAFF. The V and J genes are TRBV7-2 and TRBJ1-1; D might be TRBD1 (5 bases). The CDR3 is 15 amino acids. Trimming left V 3 bases short and J 0 bases short, with 11 bases between. From germline, CDR1 is SGHTA and CDR2 FQGNSA.

The chain combines TRBV6-5 with TRBJ2-2; 7 bases line up with TRBD1. Trimming at V came to 4 bases and at J to 5 bases, leaving 7 bases not matched to a gene. This CDR3 comprises 15 residues. Germline V gene sequence: CDR1 MNHEY, CDR2 SVGAGI. The CDR3 nucleotides read TGTGCCAGCAGTTTGGTTTCAGGGGGTACCGGGGAGCTGTTTTTT. Residues: CASSLVSGGTGELFF.

The chain carries TRBV27 and TRBJ2-3; D unclear. V was trimmed by 3 bases and J by 4 bases, leaving 8 bases between them. Per germline, CDR1 MNHEY and CDR2 SMNVEV (reference sequence). This CDR3 is 13 amino acids long. CDR3 DNA: TGTGCCAGCAGTTTCCAGCTAGCAGATACGCAGTATTTT. Translation: CASSFQLADTQYF.

A remark on this clone: Sequence at one end of the junction differs from germline and may be a read error. V is TRBV11-1 and J is TRBJ1-2, with TRBD1 matching 7 bases. Germline lookup yields CDR1 SGHAT and CDR2 FQDESV (reference sequence). The CDR3 is 11 residues long. Written as DNA, the CDR3 is TGTGCCAGCAGAAACACAGGGGAGCCCTTCTTC. Encoded protein: CASRNTGEPFF.

The chain recombines TRBV9 with TRBJ1-3; D gene unclear. Germline V lookup: CDR1 SGDLS, CDR2 YYNGEE. This CDR3 region has 17 residues. With 0 bases removed from V and 0 bases from J, the gap between germline ends came to 13 bases. The CDR3 protein is CASSVDEGGSSGNTIYF. In DNA, the CDR3 is TGTGCCAGCAGCGTAGATGAGGGCGGCTCCTCTGGAAACACCATATATTTT.

The chain has TRBV5-1 and TRBJ2-5, with 12 bases aligning to TRBD1. V dropped 4 bases and J dropped 5; count of bases not matched to a gene: 6. The CDR3 sequence is 15 residues long. Per germline, CDR1 SGHRS and CDR2 YFSETQ. The CDR3, as DNA: TGCGCCAGCAGCCCAGGGACAGGGGGCAGGGAGACCCAGTACTTC. Translating gives CASSPGTGGRETQYF.

CDR3 DNA sequence: TGTGCCAGCAGCCTAATTGTCTCTGACGAGCAGTACTTC. Amino acid sequence: CASSLIVSDEQYF. The chain links TRBV7-9 to TRBJ2-7; D is undetermined. Germline CDR1 reads SEHNR; CDR2 reads FQNEAQ (reference sequence). The CDR3 extends over 13 amino acids. V gave up 5 bases and J gave up 5 bases, with 13 bases separating them.

The chain couples TRBV30 to TRBJ2-1, with 10 bases aligning to TRBD2. The V and J ends lost 4 bases and 4 bases, in that order; junction bases with no gene match: 4. Germline CDR1 and CDR2: GTSNPN and SVGIG (reference sequence). There are 14 residues in the CDR3. CDR3 nucleotide sequence: TGTGCCTGGAACGAACTAGCGGGGTACAATGAGCAGTTCTTC. This encodes CAWNELAGYNEQFF.

V usage is TRBV27 and J usage is TRBJ2-3; 10 bases line up with TRBD2. With V trimmed by 7 bases and J by 6 bases, 10 bases remained unmatched. CDR1 and CDR2 from the germline V gene are MNHEY and SMNVEV (reference sequence). The CDR3 runs to 15 residues. CDR3 DNA sequence: TGTGCCAGCACCGAGAGCGGGAGGGCCTGGGATACGCAGTATTTT. Translating gives CASTESGRAWDTQYF.

CDR3 in amino acids: CAWSVRRTSGSQETQYF. The CDR3 DNA reads TGTGCCTGGAGTGTACGGCGGACTAGCGGAAGCCAAGAGACCCAGTACTTC. The gene calls are TRBV30 and TRBJ2-5; TRBD2 agrees at 10 bases. V was pared by 0 bases and J by 1 base, with 8 bases of the junction left unmatched. The CDR3 is 17 amino acids. Germline assignment: CDR1 GTSNPN and CDR2 SVGIG (reference sequence). The variable domain in full, with the rest retrieved from reference TRBV30 and TRBJ2-5, is SQTIHQWPATLVQPVGSPLSLECTVEGTSNPNLYWYRQAAGRGLQLLFYSVGIGQISSEVPQNLSASRPQDRQFILSSKKLLLSDSGFYLCAWSVRRTSGSQETQYFGPGTRLLVL.

This clone was observed many times. J is TRBJ1-5 and V is TRBV6-5, with D perhaps matching TRBD1 (6 bases). Trimming left V 5 bases short and J 7 bases short, with 18 bases between. Germline CDR1 reads MNHEY; CDR2 reads SVGAGI. This CDR3 is built from 15 residues. The CDR3 region has the DNA TGTGCCAGCAGTCCTACAGGGTATTCGAGACAGCCCCAGCATTTT. Translating gives CASSPTGYSRQPQHF.

The rearrangement links TRBV6-2 or TRBV6-3 to TRBJ2-7, with D hard to call. Trimming pared 2 bases from V and 3 bases from J, leaving 14 bases between. CDR3 length: 15 residues. Germline CDR1 MNHEY, CDR2 SVGEGT. CDR3 nucleotide sequence: TGTGCCAGCAGTTACCAGATGACTCTAAACTACGAGCAGTACTTC. Its translation: CASSYQMTLNYEQYF.

The V gene is TRBV7-9, the J gene TRBJ1-1, with 10 nucleotides matching TRBD1. From germline, CDR1 is SEHNR and CDR2 FQNEAQ (reference sequence). Trimming took 2 bases from V and 5 from J; bases not matched to a gene: 5. There are 15 residues in the CDR3. CDR3 nucleotides: TGTGCCAGCAGCTTAAGTTGGACAGGGGGAACTGAAGCTTTCTTT. It translates to CASSLSWTGGTEAFF.

The V gene is TRBV28, the J gene TRBJ1-1; a weak D match, TRBD1 (5 bases). Germline V gene sequence: CDR1 MDHEN, CDR2 SYDVKM. This CDR3 comprises 15 residues. Trimming took 5 bases from V and 4 from J, leaving 17 bases between them. Written as DNA, the CDR3 is TGTGCCAGCAGTCCCCTCCGGGGGAGGCGCACTGAAGCTTTCTTT. Protein sequence: CASSPLRGRRTEAFF.

This chain connects TRBV4-1 to TRBJ2-7; 11 bases fit TRBD2. The V segment lost 4 bases and the J segment 4 bases; nucleotides outside the gene matches: 12. This CDR3 contains 17 residues. Germline V lookup: CDR1 MGHRA, CDR2 YSYEKL. CDR3 in amino acids: CASSPSALAGGLYEQYF. CDR3 in DNA: TGCGCCAGCAGCCCCTCCGCCCTAGCGGGAGGACTTTACGAGCAGTACTTC.

The chain links TRBV5-6 to TRBJ2-5; 16 nucleotides match TRBD2. Trimming cost V 8 bases and J 6 bases; bases outside gene matches: 1. The CDR3 consists of 13 residues. CDR1 is SGHDT, CDR2 YYEEEE, per germline. CDR3: CARGLAGGKTQYF. In DNA form, the CDR3 reads TGTGCCAGGGGACTAGCGGGAGGGAAGACCCAGTACTTC.

The sample holds one count of this clone. This CDR3 reads CALSGRRYNEQFF. The DNA of the CDR3 is TGTGCCCTTAGCGGGAGGAGATACAATGAGCAGTTCTTC. The V gene is TRBV30, the J gene TRBJ2-1; 10 positions match TRBD2. This CDR3 has 13 amino acids. The V gene's germline CDR1 is GTSNPN and CDR2 SVGIG (reference sequence). Trimming cost V 8 bases and J 4 bases; bases outside gene matches: 5.

The V and J genes are TRBV4-3 and TRBJ2-7; D gene uncertain. V lost 2 bases, J lost 0 bases, and 11 bases lay in between. Looked up from germline, CDR1 is LGHNA and CDR2 is YSLEER. CDR3 length: 15 residues. DNA of the CDR3: TGCGCCAGCAGCCAAATCTATCCCTCCTCCTACGAGCAGTACTTC. This translates into CASSQIYPSSYEQYF.

Notes on this clone: The same CDR3 arises from other DNA sequences in this sample as well. The genes are TRBV5-1 and TRBJ1-4, with a possible D match to TRBD1 (5 bases). With 4 bases removed from V and 3 bases from J, the gap between germline ends came to 13 bases. The CDR3 length is 15 residues. From germline, CDR1 is SGHRS and CDR2 YFSETQ. This chain's CDR3 is CASSPTGQPNEKLFF. CDR3 coding DNA: TGCGCCAGCAGCCCCACCGGACAACCTAATGAAAAACTGTTTTTT.

This clone showed up just a few times. V is TRBV9 and J is TRBJ1-2; D is undetermined. The CDR3 is 12 residues long. Germline V CDR1 and CDR2: SGDLS, YYNGEE. Trimming took 0 bases from V and 7 from J, leaving 7 bases between them. The chain's CDR3 is CASSVGRAGYTF. CDR3 DNA: TGTGCCAGCAGCGTAGGGCGGGCTGGCTACACCTTC.

The CDR3: CASSLTSGGAQYF. CDR3 nucleotides: TGCGCCAGCAGCTTGACTAGCGGGGGGGCGCAGTACTTC. The chain couples TRBV5-1 to TRBJ2-7, with 13 bases matching TRBD2. J was trimmed by 9 bases and V by 1 base; bases with no gene match: 1. The CDR3 totals 13 residues. From germline, CDR1 is SGHRS and CDR2 YFSETQ. The complete variable domain, with remaining parts taken from reference TRBV5-1 and TRBJ2-7, reads KAGVTQTPRYLIKTRGQQVTLSCSPISGHRSVSWYQQTPGQGLQFLFEYFSETQRNKGNFPGRFSGRQFSNSRSEMNVSTLELGDSALYLCASSLTSGGAQYFGPGTRLTVT.

The CDR3 protein is CASSQGTGPYEQYF. The CDR3 DNA is TGTGCCAGCAGCCAAGGGACAGGGCCCTACGAGCAGTACTTC. The chain recombines TRBV3-1 (or the pseudogene TRBV3-2) with TRBJ2-7, with 8 bases identical to TRBD1. The V gene end was trimmed by 1 base and the J gene end by 2 bases; junction bases not matched to a gene: 1. The CDR3 consists of 14 residues. Germline assignment: CDR1 LGHDT and CDR2 YNNKEL (reference sequence).

The rearrangement joins TRBV6-2 or TRBV6-3 to TRBJ1-2; TRBD1 is a possible D gene (5 bases). Trimming stripped 5 bases from V and 8 bases from J, with 6 bases between. Germline V CDR1 and CDR2: MNHEY, SVGEGT. The CDR3 is 10 amino acids. CDR3 amino acids: CASSRGGYTF. The CDR3 DNA sequence: TGTGCCAGCAGTAGGGGAGGCTACACCTTC.

The gene calls are TRBV6-5 and TRBJ1-2, with no clear D. Germline values: CDR1 MNHEY, CDR2 SVGAGI. The V end lost 0 bases, the J end lost 4 bases, and 12 bases lay between the germline ends. The CDR3 is made up of 15 amino acids. This CDR3 reads CASSYSEGRPYGYTF. The CDR3 DNA reads as TGTGCCAGCAGTTACTCTGAGGGCCGTCCCTATGGCTACACCTTC.

Only one count was recorded for this clone. The chain links TRBV3-1 (or the pseudogene TRBV3-2) to TRBJ2-4, with 13 bases matching TRBD2. V lost 5 bases and J lost 6; bases outside the gene matches: 4. The CDR3 extends over 15 amino acids. In germline, CDR1 is LGHDT, CDR2 YNNKEL (reference sequence). The CDR3 bases are TGTGCCAGCAGCTTAGGGACTAGCGGGACAAACATTCAGTACTTC. Its translation is CASSLGTSGTNIQYF.